These T cell receptor beta chains were read from a single sample in a study of molecular identifiers for immune sequencing clone quantification. MiXCR was run by TCRdb on the PCR reads, yielding one entry per CDR3 protein. Among 62,000 or so distinct CDR3 sequences listed, around a sixth were seen once. Sample: naive CD8+ T cells from blood, with Jurkat cell RNA spiked in. Source of these receptors: a human donor in good health. Some libraries in this study had Jurkat cell RNA spiked in. The CDR3 runs from the conserved cysteine through the conserved F or W. The D gene is left open where the match is weak. Rows give clone size only sometimes, using once, few, many, or a class for an expanded clone.

>19|TRBV27|TRBD2|TRBJ2-1|many
TGTGCCAGCAGTTTCCGCCTAGCGGGAGTGCATACAAACTACAATGAGCAGTTCTTC
CASSFRLAGVHTNYNEQFF
>14|TRBV7-8|NA|TRBJ2-1|many
TGTGCCAGCAGCTTAGGACGGGGACTGAATGAGCAGTTCTTC
CASSLGRGLNEQFF
>14|TRBV15|NA|TRBJ2-3|many
TGTGCCACCAGCAGAGACAGAGACACAGATACGCAGTATTTT
CATSRDRDTDTQYF
>14|TRBV14|TRBD1|TRBJ2-7|many
TGTGCCAGCAGCCATGGGACAGCCACCTACGAGCAGTACTTC
CASSHGTATYEQYF
>15|TRBV2|TRBD2|TRBJ2-3|many
TGTGCCAGCGTAGCGGGAGGGCCAGGCACAGATACGCAGTATTTT
CASVAGGPGTDTQYF
>15|TRBV2|NA|TRBJ2-1|many
TGTGCCAGCAGTGTATCCGGGAGCTCGGGGGATGAGCAGTTCTTC
CASSVSGSSGDEQFF
>13|TRBV20-1|TRBD1|TRBJ2-7|many
TGCAGAGCCACTGGGACAGCATCCTACGAGCAGTACTTC
CRATGTASYEQYF
>16|TRBV10-2|NA|TRBJ2-3|few
TGCGCTAGCAGTGCCAGCGTCGTCGGGATAACAGATACGCAGTATTTT
CASSASVVGITDTQYF
>15|TRBV4-1|NA|TRBJ2-5|many
TGCGCCAGCAGCCAAGGTATAGGGAACCAAGAGACCCAGTACTTC
CASSQGIGNQETQYF
>18|TRBV5-4|NA|TRBJ1-5|few
TGTGCCACTCCGCCGGTACGGGGAGGGGAACTAAGCAATCAGCCCCAGCATTTT
CATPPVRGGELSNQPQHF
>13|TRBV27|NA|TRBJ2-1|NA
TGTGCCAGCAGTTTACAGGGCTACAATGGGCAGTTCTTC
CASSLQGYNGQFF
>15|TRBV28|TRBD1|TRBJ1-5|many
TGTGCCAGCACTCCGGAGGGGACAGGGTATCAGCCCCAGCATTTT
CASTPEGTGYQPQHF
>17|TRBV7-8|TRBD2|TRBJ2-2|many
TGTGCCAGCAGCTTAGCGCTAGCGGGATTTGCCGCCGGGGAGCTGTTTTTT
CASSLALAGFAAGELFF
>12|TRBV15|NA|TRBJ2-2|many
TGTGCCACCAGCATAAAGACCGGGGAGCTGTTTTTT
CATSIKTGELFF
>11|TRBV30|NA|TRBJ2-7|many
TGTGCTTTGGCCCACGGCTTCGAGCAGTACTTC
CALAHGFEQYF
>16|TRBV4-1|TRBD2|TRBJ2-3|NA
TGCGCCAGCAGCCAAGGGGCTAGCGGGTTTACAGATACGCAGTATTTT
CASSQGASGFTDTQYF
>17|TRBV6-5|NA|TRBJ2-1|NA
TGTGCCAGCAGTTACTCGCGGACAGCCCTCTCCTACAATGAGCAGTTCTTC
CASSYSRTALSYNEQFF
>16|TRBV7-8|NA|TRBJ1-6|NA
TGTGCCAGCAGCTTTTATCTGGTGGGGAGTTATTCACCCCTCCACTTT
CASSFYLVGSYSPLHF
>16|TRBV7-3|NA|TRBJ2-3|NA
TGTGCCAGCAGTTTGGACAGAAGTACTAGCACAGATACGCAGTATTTT
CASSLDRSTSTDTQYF
>14|TRBV29-1|TRBD2|TRBJ2-3|many
TGCAGCGTTGGCGGCGGGAGGCCCACAGATACGCAGTATTTT
CSVGGGRPTDTQYF
>17|TRBV28|NA|TRBJ2-1|many
TGTGCCAGCAGCATCCGGGCCCTAACACCTTCCTACAATGAGCAGTTCTTC
CASSIRALTPSYNEQFF
>14|TRBV12-3/TRBV12-4|NA|TRBJ1-1|NA
TGTGCCAGCAGTTTTTTTACTGGGGAGGCTGAAGCTTTCTTT
CASSFFTGEAEAFF
>16|TRBV7-9|TRBD1|TRBJ2-3|many
TGTGCCAGCAGCCCCCGACAGGGGGCTAGCACAGATACGCAGTATTTT
CASSPRQGASTDTQYF
>12|TRBV7-2|NA|TRBJ1-6|NA
TGTGCCAGCAGCCAGTTTAATTCACCCCTCCACTTT
CASSQFNSPLHF
>13|TRBV29-1|NA|TRBJ2-1|NA
TGCAGCGTTGAATTGGCTAGCTACAATGAGCAGTTCTTC
CSVELASYNEQFF
>16|TRBV28|TRBD1|TRBJ2-3|many
TGTGCCAGCAGTTCAACCGGGACAGGGCCAACAGATACGCAGTATTTT
CASSSTGTGPTDTQYF
>20|TRBV24-1|NA|TRBJ2-2|many
TGTGCCACCAGTGATTTGCCGGGGCGGGAAGACAGGGACGGCACCGGGGAGCTGTTTTTT
CATSDLPGREDRDGTGELFF
>13|TRBV6-2/TRBV6-3|NA|TRBJ2-3|NA
TGTGCCAGCAGCTACCTATACACGGATACGCAGTATTTT
CASSYLYTDTQYF
>15|TRBV9|NA|TRBJ2-1|few
TGTGCCAGCAGCGTAGTCGGGGTCTCCTACAATGAGCAGTTCTTC
CASSVVGVSYNEQFF
>15|TRBV20-1|NA|TRBJ2-1|many
TGCAGTGCTAGAGGTTTGTTTGAAGGCACCGGTGAGCAGTTCTTC
CSARGLFEGTGEQFF
>12|TRBV4-2|NA|TRBJ2-1|many
TGTGCCAGCAGCCAAGATGGGTATGAGCAGTTCTTC
CASSQDGYEQFF
>14|TRBV29-1|TRBD1|TRBJ2-7|many
TGCAGCGTTCAAGACAGGGGGTCCTCCTACGAGCAGTACTTC
CSVQDRGSSYEQYF
>12|TRBV28|NA|TRBJ2-7|once
TGTGCCAGCAGGGGATTTGGCTACGAGCAGTACTTC
CASRGFGYEQYF
>16|TRBV4-3|NA|TRBJ2-2|many
TGCGCCAGCAGCCAATCATCAGGGTTTCAGTTCGGGGAGCTGTTTTTT
CASSQSSGFQFGELFF
>15|TRBV10-3|NA|TRBJ1-1|many
TGTGCCATCAGTGATATAGGGGTGTTCGACACTGAAGCTTTCTTT
CAISDIGVFDTEAFF
>16|TRBV19|NA|TRBJ1-6|NA
TGTGCCAGTAGTATGCCTCGGGGAGACTATAATTCACCCCTCCACTTT
CASSMPRGDYNSPLHF
>15|TRBV28|NA|TRBJ2-7|few
TGTGCCAGCAGTTCCCACGGGACCTTCTCCTACGAGCAGTACTTC
CASSSHGTFSYEQYF
>17|TRBV11-2|TRBD1|TRBJ2-3|many
TGTGCCAGCAGCCCCCGACAGGGCGTGTCGGGCACAGATACGCAGTATTTT
CASSPRQGVSGTDTQYF
>14|TRBV7-9|NA|TRBJ2-3|many
TGTGCCAGCAGCTTAGCGGGAGTATGGGATACGCAGTATTTT
CASSLAGVWDTQYF
>15|TRBV20-1|TRBD2|TRBJ2-1|NA
TGCAGTGCTAGAACTTCTGTACTAGCGGGCAATGAGCAGTTCTTC
CSARTSVLAGNEQFF
>11|TRBV10-2|NA|TRBJ2-7|NA
TGCGCCAGCAGTGATTGGGGCGAGCAGTACTTC
CASSDWGEQYF
>11|TRBV30|NA|TRBJ2-1|many
TGTGCCTGGAGTTACATCAATGAGCAGTTCTTC
CAWSYINEQFF
>19|TRBV4-1|TRBD2|TRBJ2-3|many
TGCGCCAGCAGCCAAACGACTAGCGGGATTACTACTAGCACAGATACGCAGTATTTT
CASSQTTSGITTSTDTQYF
>14|TRBV7-9|TRBD2|TRBJ2-7|once
TGTGCCAACAACCCACTAGCGGGAGGCTACGAGCAGTACTTC
CANNPLAGGYEQYF
>13|TRBV6-1|TRBD1|TRBJ2-7|many
TGTGCCAGCAGGGGGACAGCGGATTACGAGCAGTACTTC
CASRGTADYEQYF
>18|TRBV28|NA|TRBJ2-4|NA
TGTGCCCGCAGTTTCGATAGCGGTGTCCTGCTAGCCAAAAACATTCAGTGCTTC
CARSFDSGVLLAKNIQCF
>13|TRBV5-1|NA|TRBJ2-7|many
TGCGCCAGCAGCTGGGACGCCTCCTACGAGCAGTACTTC
CASSWDASYEQYF
>17|TRBV27|NA|TRBJ2-7|many
TGTGCCAGCAGTTTATCGTCCGGGAGCCGAGGGTTCTACGAGCAGTACTTC
CASSLSSGSRGFYEQYF
>14|TRBV9|NA|TRBJ2-7|few
TGTGCCAGCAGCGTAGAGGCAGACTACTACGAGCAGTACTTC
CASSVEADYYEQYF
>14|TRBV11-2|NA|TRBJ1-4|NA
TGTGCCAGCAGATACGAGACCGGGAGTGAAAAACTGTTTTTT
CASRYETGSEKLFF
>19|TRBV14|TRBD2|TRBJ2-1|few
TGTGCCAGCAGCCCAAGTCTAGCGGGAACGACGAGCTCCTACAATGAGCAGTTCTTC
CASSPSLAGTTSSYNEQFF
>16|TRBV15|TRBD2|TRBJ2-1|NA
TGTGCCACCAGCAGAGAAGTTGGGACTACCTACAATGAGCAGTTCTTC
CATSREVGTTYNEQFF
>16|TRBV7-9|TRBD2|TRBJ2-3|many
TGTGCCAGCAGCCAAGGTGCGGGAGGGGGAAGAGATACGCAGTATTTT
CASSQGAGGGRDTQYF
>11|TRBV29-1|NA|TRBJ1-1|many
TGCAGTTTTTCCGGTGGTACTGAAGCTTTCTTT
CSFSGGTEAFF
>16|TRBV28|NA|TRBJ2-1|many
TGTGCCAGCAGTCCCCCCTGGGAGCGCGTCGACAATGAGCAGTTCTTC
CASSPPWERVDNEQFF
>19|TRBV4-1|TRBD2|TRBJ2-3|many
TGCGCCAGCAGCTGGGGACTAGCGGGAGGGCTCAGCGGGACAGATACGCAGTATTTT
CASSWGLAGGLSGTDTQYF
>15|TRBV6-5|NA|TRBJ1-4|NA
TGTGCCAGCAGTTACTCGAGTTGGGAGGGTGAAGGACTGTTTTTT
CASSYSSWEGEGLFF
>16|TRBV6-6|NA|TRBJ1-3|many
TGTGCCAGCAGTTACGGCAGGGAGGAAGATGGAAACACCATATATTTT
CASSYGREEDGNTIYF
>19|TRBV6-2/TRBV6-3|TRBD2|TRBJ2-7|many
TGTGCCAGCAGTTACTCGTACGCGGGAGGGCCAGTAGTTCTCTACGAGCAGTACTTC
CASSYSYAGGPVVLYEQYF